Each of the 29 T cell receptor beta chains below was sequenced from the same sample in a study of T cell repertoires in cytomegalovirus infection. TCRdb re-analysed the reads in MiXCR, keeping a single row per CDR3 protein. The sample lists approximately 490,000 distinct CDR3 sequences; approximately 10% were seen once. Sequences were obtained from PBMCs. Receptors were obtained from a human donor in good health (CMV status not recorded). Some clones in this sample may be carry-over from other donors' samples.

This clonotype was observed many times. The chain is built from TRBV6-5 and TRBJ1-5; no reliable D call. This CDR3 region has 13 residues. V lost 2 bases, J lost 7 bases, and 9 bases lay in between. Germline CDR1 and CDR2: MNHEY and SVGAGI. The CDR3 coding sequence is TGTGCCAGCAGTTACAGGGAACGCCAGCCCCAGCATTTT. Its translation: CASSYRERQPQHF.

This clonotype was seen ten or more times. The V gene is TRBV27, the J gene TRBJ2-4; TRBD2 is a possible D gene (5 bases). CDR3 length: 14 residues. V lost 4 bases and J 6 bases, leaving 13 bases between the germline ends. Germline assignment: CDR1 MNHEY and CDR2 SMNVEV (reference sequence). This chain's CDR3 is CASSSLDLGNIQYF. CDR3 coding DNA: TGTGCCAGCAGTTCGCTGGACTTGGGAAACATTCAGTACTTC.

There are many counts of this clonotype. The chain combines TRBV5-5 with TRBJ2-1; D remains unclear. V gave up 4 bases and J gave up 12 bases, with 17 bases separating them. The CDR3 totals 13 residues. Per germline, CDR1 SGHKS and CDR2 YYEKEE (reference sequence). CDR3 in DNA: TGTGCCAGCAGCCCTCCGGCCGTTGTGGGGCAGTTCTTC. This sequence encodes CASSPPAVVGQFF. Supplemented by reference TRBV5-5 and TRBJ2-1, the full variable domain reads DAGVTQSPTHLIKTRGQQVTLRCSPISGHKSVSWYQQVLGQGPQFIFQYYEKEERGRGNFPDRFSARQFPNYSSELNVNALLLGDSALYLCASSPPAVVGQFFGPGTRLTVL.

A few counts support this clonotype. The chain couples TRBV29-1 to TRBJ2-7; 7 bases align to TRBD2. With 5 bases clipped from V and 3 bases from J, the junction kept 7 bases outside the gene matches. The CDR3 is 13 amino acids. Germline CDR1 and CDR2: SQVTM and ANQGSEA. The CDR3: CSVRASGLYEQYF. The CDR3 coding sequence is TGCAGCGTTAGGGCTAGCGGTCTCTACGAGCAGTACTTC.

The table lists this clonotype with a count of one. The chain joins TRBV12-3 or TRBV12-4 to TRBJ2-7; D is tentatively TRBD1 or TRBD2 (6 bases each). V lost 6 bases, J lost 12 bases, and 21 bases lay in between. CDR3 length: 13 amino acids. CDR3 residues: CASRSTGALHLYF. The CDR3 DNA sequence: TGTGCCAGCAGGTCGACGGGGGCCCTACACTTGTACTTC.

Details on this clonotype: This clone may be a read error of a much larger clone one base away. The chain carries TRBV27 and TRBJ2-1; 8 bases agree with TRBD1. In germline, CDR1 is MNHEY, CDR2 SMNVEV (reference sequence). CDR3 length: 17 residues. CDR3 sequence: CAGSLLGDRGRFNEQFF. The CDR3 coding sequence is TGTGCCGGCAGTTTACTGGGAGACAGGGGCCGCTTCAATGAGCAGTTCTTC.

This chain joins TRBV5-1 and TRBJ2-2; 7 bases line up with TRBD1. This CDR3 region has 16 residues. Looked up from germline, CDR1 is SGHRS and CDR2 is YFSETQ. J was trimmed by 0 bases and V by 4 bases; bases with no gene match: 6. The CDR3 sequence: CASSISGTANTGELFF. In nucleotides, the CDR3 is TGCGCCAGCAGCATATCCGGGACAGCGAACACCGGGGAGCTGTTTTTT. The full variable domain, in which reference TRBV5-1 and TRBJ2-2 provide the parts outside the CDR3, is KAGVTQTPRYLIKTRGQQVTLSCSPISGHRSVSWYQQTPGQGLQFLFEYFSETQRNKGNFPGRFSGRQFSNSRSEMNVSTLELGDSALYLCASSISGTANTGELFFGEGSRLTVL.

The chain recombines TRBV20-1 with TRBJ2-3; a weak D match, TRBD2 (6 bases). Germline V gene sequence: CDR1 DFQATT, CDR2 SNEGSKA (reference sequence). The CDR3 contains 12 residues. V lost 5 bases and J lost 1, with 7 bases in between. The CDR3 region is CSARERTDTQYF. In nucleotides, the CDR3 is TGCAGTGCTCGGGAGCGCACAGATACGCAGTATTTT.

The sample holds many counts of this clonotype. V is TRBV6-5 and J is TRBJ1-1, with 9 bases matching TRBD1. V was pared by 4 bases and J by 5 bases, with 8 bases of the junction left unmatched. The CDR3 spans 15 residues. In germline, CDR1 is MNHEY, CDR2 SVGAGI. The CDR3 nucleotides are TGTGCCAGCAGTTCTCGGGACAGGGTAGGAACTGAAGCTTTCTTT. It is translated as CASSSRDRVGTEAFF.

This clonotype showed up many times. The chain employs TRBV7-6 and TRBJ2-1; possibly TRBD2 for D (5 bases). Germline V lookup: CDR1 SGHVS, CDR2 FNYEAQ. The CDR3 has 15 residues. V lost 2 bases to trimming and J lost 5 bases, with 13 bases between them. The CDR3 DNA sequence: TGTGCCAGCAGCTTAAGCGAGACTATCAACAATGAGCAGTTCTTC. Translated: CASSLSETINNEQFF.

Many counts were recorded for this clonotype. The chain joins TRBV19 to TRBJ2-1; TRBD1 matches at 7 bases. The CDR3 is 13 residues long. Germline CDR1 is LNHDA and CDR2 is SQIVND (reference sequence). V dropped 3 bases and J dropped 9; count of bases not matched to a gene: 5. CDR3: CASSIDAGGEQFF. As DNA, the CDR3 is TGTGCCAGTAGTATCGACGCAGGGGGTGAGCAGTTCTTC. Filled out from reference TRBV19 and TRBJ2-1, the complete variable domain reads DGGITQSPKYLFRKEGQNVTLSCEQNLNHDAMYWYRQDPGQGLRLIYYSQIVNDFQKGDIAEGYSVSREKKESFPLTVTSAQKNPTAFYLCASSIDAGGEQFFGPGTRLTVL.

This clonotype has at least ten counts. The rearrangement links TRBV11-1 to TRBJ1-1; D gene ambiguous. V was pared by 4 bases and J by 1 base, with 10 bases between. Germline CDR1 and CDR2: SGHAT and FQDESV (reference sequence). CDR3 length: 14 amino acids. DNA for the CDR3: TGTGCCAGCAGCTCCCGTCGCAGGAACACTGAAGCTTTCTTT. Translation gives CASSSRRRNTEAFF.

Ten or more counts support this clonotype. CDR3 residues: CASSNGDTQYF. The CDR3 DNA is TGTGCCAGCTCAAATGGCGATACGCAGTATTTT. The rearrangement joins TRBV18 to TRBJ2-3; no clear D gene. Trimming took off 5 bases at V and 6 bases at J, with 6 bases between the two ends. The length of the CDR3 is 11 residues. The germline gives CDR1 KGHSH, CDR2 LQKENI.

This clonotype was counted only a few times. The genes are TRBV3-1 and TRBJ2-7, with TRBD1 identical over 7 bases. The CDR3 has 13 residues. With 0 bases clipped from V and 6 bases from J, the junction kept 2 bases outside the gene matches. In germline, CDR1 is LGHDT, CDR2 YNNKEL (reference sequence). The CDR3 spells CASSQDDRAEQYF. CDR3 nucleotide sequence: TGTGCCAGCAGCCAAGATGACAGGGCCGAGCAGTACTTC.

This clonotype was counted at least ten times. V and J are TRBV28 and TRBJ1-1, with TRBD1 identical over 10 bases. Germline CDR1 is MDHEN and CDR2 is SYDVKM. V lost 6 bases and J lost 10; bases outside the gene matches: 11. The CDR3 is made up of 14 amino acids. The CDR3 DNA is TGTGCCAGCAGGACAACGACAGGGGGCGGCGGAGCTTTCTTT. Translating gives CASRTTTGGGGAFF.

At least ten counts were recorded for this clonotype. The genes are TRBV7-6 and TRBJ2-1; 9 positions match TRBD1. Looked up from germline, CDR1 is SGHVS and CDR2 is FNYEAQ. There are 14 residues in the CDR3. V was pared by 4 bases and J by 6 bases, with 4 bases of the junction left unmatched. The CDR3 nucleotides are TGTGCCAGCAGCTCTTCGGGACAGGGCAATGAGCAGTTCTTC. Its translation: CASSSSGQGNEQFF.

This clonotype has ten or more counts. The chain uses TRBV12-3 or TRBV12-4 and TRBJ2-4; 13 nucleotides align to TRBD2. The CDR3 is 16 amino acids. The trim removed 3 bases at V and 8 bases at J, leaving 7 bases unmatched. CDR3 protein: CASSLLLAGGKDIQYF. CDR3 sequence (DNA): TGTGCCAGCAGTTTGCTACTAGCGGGGGGGAAAGACATTCAGTACTTC.

This clonotype showed up many times. CDR3: CASSPNTNTEAFF. CDR3 coding DNA: TGTGCCAGCAGCCCAAACACGAACACTGAAGCTTTCTTT. V and J are TRBV7-2 and TRBJ1-1; D unresolved. Germline CDR1 is SGHTA and CDR2 is FQGNSA. This CDR3 has 13 residues. Trimming took off 5 bases at V and 1 base at J, with 8 bases between the two ends.

This clonotype was seen ten or more times. J is TRBJ1-2 and V is TRBV7-3, with D possibly TRBD1 on 6 matching bases. Germline V gene lookup returns CDR1 SGHTA and CDR2 FQGTGA. The CDR3 consists of 13 residues. The ends were cut back, 3 bases at V and 7 bases at J, with 12 bases in the middle. As DNA, the CDR3 is TGTGCCAGCAGCTTCAAGGGGGGAAGTGGCTACACCTTC. This translates into CASSFKGGSGYTF.

The CDR3 is CASNPGYLAGGGYNEQFF. The CDR3 bases are TGTGCCAGCAACCCCGGATATCTAGCGGGGGGGGGATACAATGAGCAGTTCTTC. The chain couples TRBV9 to TRBJ2-1; the match to TRBD2 covers 12 bases. The germline V gene encodes CDR1 SGDLS and CDR2 YYNGEE. The length of the CDR3 is 18 residues. V was clipped by 6 bases and J by 4 bases; unmatched bases: 14.

The rearrangement joins TRBV19 to TRBJ1-1; tentatively, D is TRBD1 (5 bases). Trimming removed 5 bases from V and 0 bases from J, with 22 bases in between. This CDR3 has 18 residues. CDR1 is LNHDA, CDR2 SQIVND, per germline (reference sequence). The CDR3 here is CASSRSGTLVGLNTEAFF. In DNA form, the CDR3 reads TGTGCCAGTAGTCGTTCCGGGACCTTAGTGGGGCTGAACACTGAAGCTTTCTTT.

The chain recombines TRBV19 with TRBJ2-2, with 8 bases matching TRBD1. CDR1 is LNHDA, CDR2 SQIVND, per germline (reference sequence). V gave up 6 bases and J gave up 7 bases; unmatched junction bases: 10. The CDR3 has 15 amino acids. The CDR3 nucleotides are TGTGCCAGTAGCATCGCCCAGGGGGCGGTCGGGGAGCTGTTTTTT. Translated: CASSIAQGAVGELFF.

Many counts were recorded for this clonotype. The gene calls are TRBV7-2 and TRBJ2-5; D is ambiguous. CDR3 length: 13 amino acids. Looked up from germline, CDR1 is SGHTA and CDR2 is FQGNSA. The V end lost 1 base, the J end lost 4 bases, and 7 bases lay between the germline ends. The CDR3 region is CASSLVGRETQYF. In DNA form, the CDR3 reads TGTGCCAGCAGCTTAGTGGGAAGAGAGACCCAGTACTTC. Full variable domain (rest looked up from reference TRBV7-2 and TRBJ2-5): GAGVSQSPSNKVTEKGKDVELRCDPISGHTALYWYRQSLGQGLEFLIYFQGNSAPDKSGLPSDRFSAERTGGSVSTLTIQRTQQEDSAVYLCASSLVGRETQYFGPGTRLLVL.

This clonotype was seen ten or more times. V and J are TRBV28 and TRBJ2-7; TRBD1 matches at 7 bases. The V gene end was trimmed by 6 bases and the J gene end by 2 bases; junction bases not matched to a gene: 4. This CDR3 region has 13 residues. Germline V gives CDR1 MDHEN, CDR2 SYDVKM. CDR3 in amino acids: CASRQGPPYEQYF. CDR3 DNA sequence: TGTGCCAGCAGACAGGGGCCCCCCTACGAGCAGTACTTC.

This clonotype was seen more than once but under ten times. V is TRBV6-1 and J is TRBJ2-2; D is uncertain. CDR3 length: 14 residues. Per germline, CDR1 MNHNS and CDR2 SASEGT. The germline V and J ends were trimmed by 3 bases and 1 base, with 6 bases remaining between them. The CDR3 is CASSEEVNTGELFF. CDR3 sequence (DNA): TGTGCCAGCAGTGAGGAAGTGAACACCGGGGAGCTGTTTTTT.

This clonotype was observed many times. V is TRBV5-1 and J is TRBJ1-2; TRBD1 agrees at 8 bases. V lost 4 bases, J lost 8 bases, and 10 bases stayed unmatched. Per germline, CDR1 SGHRS and CDR2 YFSETQ. The CDR3 loop spans 14 amino acids. The CDR3 region is CASSRPTGGEGYTF. CDR3 sequence (DNA): TGCGCCAGCAGCCGGCCCACAGGGGGAGAAGGCTACACCTTC.

This sequence joins TRBV6-6 and TRBJ2-1, with 7 bases that match TRBD2. CDR1 is MNHNY and CDR2 is SVGAGI in the germline V gene (reference sequence). The CDR3 contains 16 residues. The V gene end was trimmed by 5 bases and the J gene end by 10 bases; junction bases not matched to a gene: 17. For the CDR3, the DNA is TGTGCCAGCAGTATAGTCTTAGCGGGCGCACTTCAAGAGCAGTTCTTC. This translates into CASSIVLAGALQEQFF.

This clonotype was seen a few times. This rearrangement joins TRBV30 to TRBJ2-1; no firm D call. Germline CDR1 GTSNPN, CDR2 SVGIG (reference sequence). V shed 2 bases and J shed 8 bases, with 7 bases lying between them. The length of the CDR3 is 11 residues. CDR3 region: CAWSPRDEQFF. The DNA for the CDR3 is TGTGCCTGGAGTCCTCGGGATGAGCAGTTCTTC.

At least ten counts were recorded for this clonotype. V gene TRBV19 combines with J gene TRBJ2-1, with TRBD2 matching over 9 bases. This CDR3 spans 16 amino acids. CDR1 LNHDA and CDR2 SQIVND come from the germline V gene (reference sequence). The ends lost 5 bases at V and 2 bases at J; junction bases unmatched: 7. CDR3 loop: CASSEFSGSPYNEQFF. CDR3 nucleotides: TGTGCCAGTAGTGAATTTAGCGGGAGCCCCTACAATGAGCAGTTCTTC.